The 5 T cell receptor beta chains presented below share a single source sample, sequenced in a study of T cell repertoires in cytomegalovirus infection. These receptors have no known antigen. Using its own MiXCR run on the reads, TCRdb lists one record per CDR3 protein. The data show around 120,000 distinct CDR3 sequences, with 20% to 30% seen just once and 30% to 40% held by the top ten. The sequencing sample was made of PBMCs, sequenced either directly or after in vitro stimulation (not recorded which). The receptor source for this set is a human donor in good health (CMV status not recorded). Some clones in this sample may be carry-over from other donors' samples.

This clonotype was counted many times. The chain combines TRBV7-2 with TRBJ2-1; no reliable D call. Trimming pared 5 bases from V and 1 base from J, leaving 12 bases between. CDR3 length equals 15 residues. In germline, CDR1 is SGHTA, CDR2 FQGNSA. CDR3 nucleotide sequence: TGTGCCAGCAGCCGTGACCAATATTCCTACAATGAGCAGTTCTTC. This gives the protein CASSRDQYSYNEQFF. Complete variable domain (other parts from reference TRBV7-2 and TRBJ2-1): GAGVSQSPSNKVTEKGKDVELRCDPISGHTALYWYRQSLGQGLEFLIYFQGNSAPDKSGLPSDRFSAERTGGSVSTLTIQRTQQEDSAVYLCASSRDQYSYNEQFFGPGTRLTVL.

This clonotype came up a few times. The chain couples TRBV7-3 to TRBJ2-5, with a weak D call TRBD1 (6 bases). The ends were cut back, 2 bases at V and 5 bases at J, with 18 bases in the middle. The CDR3 covers 16 residues. Germline V gene lookup returns CDR1 SGHTA and CDR2 FQGTGA. CDR3 DNA: TGTGCCAGCAGCTTAGGATCACAGGGCATGGGGGAGACCCAGTACTTC. This sequence encodes CASSLGSQGMGETQYF. The full variable domain, completed using reference TRBV7-3 and TRBJ2-5, is GAGVSQTPSNKVTEKGKYVELRCDPISGHTALYWYRQSLGQGPEFLIYFQGTGAADDSGLPNDRFFAVRPEGSVSTLKIQRTERGDSAVYLCASSLGSQGMGETQYFGPGTRLLVL.

The V call is TRBV29-1, the J call TRBJ2-6, with D hard to call. Trimming left V 5 bases short and J 2 bases short, with 4 bases between. The CDR3 is 12 amino acids. Germline lookup yields CDR1 SQVTM and CDR2 ANQGSEA. The CDR3 protein is CSVYTGANVLTF. The CDR3 DNA sequence: TGCAGCGTTTACACTGGGGCCAACGTCCTGACTTTC. The full variable domain, its missing parts supplied by reference TRBV29-1 and TRBJ2-6, is SAVISQKPSRDICQRGTSLTIQCQVDSQVTMMFWYRQQPGQSLTLIATANQGSEATYESGFVIDKFPISRPNLTFSTLTVSNMSPEDSSIYLCSVYTGANVLTFGAGSRLTVL.

This clonotype has more than one count but fewer than ten. The V call is TRBV19, the J call TRBJ1-5, with D uncertain. V lost 2 bases and J lost 2, with 10 bases in between. The germline gives CDR1 LNHDA, CDR2 SQIVND (reference sequence). This CDR3 is built from 15 residues. Here the CDR3 DNA reads TGTGCCAGTAGTATATCTGGGAGCCGCAATCAGCCCCAGCATTTT. Amino acid sequence: CASSISGSRNQPQHF.

This clonotype was observed at least ten times. The chain joins TRBV9 to TRBJ1-1; possibly TRBD1 for D (6 bases). CDR3 length equals 14 residues. V was clipped by 3 bases and J by 2 bases, with 11 bases between them. Germline values: CDR1 SGDLS, CDR2 YYNGEE. CDR3 region: CASSGGRRNTEAFF. DNA for the CDR3: TGTGCCAGCAGCGGGGGGCGGAGAAACACTGAAGCTTTCTTT.